This T cell receptor (beta chain) was retrieved from a study of technical replicates of blood from a few donors. Profiling relied on immunoSEQ multiplex PCR, and the TCRdb table lists in-frame clones only, not all of them. The repertoire holds over 65,000 clones, with approximately 95% as singletons. Per germline, CDR1 MGHRA and CDR2 YSYEKL. The CDR3 covers 16 residues. J was trimmed by 3 bases and V by 0 bases; bases with no gene match: 5. The sample comprised T cells isolated from PBMCs. The sequence came from a human donor in good health. V is TRBV4-1 and J is TRBJ2-7; 10 bases line up with TRBD2. CDR3 in amino acids: CASSQDGTSGNYEQYF. The DNA of the CDR3 is TGCGCCAGCAGCCAAGATGGAACTAGCGGGAACTACGAGCAGTACTTC.